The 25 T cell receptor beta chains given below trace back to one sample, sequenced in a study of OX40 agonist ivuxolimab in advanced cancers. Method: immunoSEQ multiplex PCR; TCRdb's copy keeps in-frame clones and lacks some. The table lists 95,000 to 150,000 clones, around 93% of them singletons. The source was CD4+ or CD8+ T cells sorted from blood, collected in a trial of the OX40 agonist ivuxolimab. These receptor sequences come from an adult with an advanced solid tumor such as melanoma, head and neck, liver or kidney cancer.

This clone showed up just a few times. The CDR3 protein is CASSLEGPGRYEQYF. The CDR3 DNA reads TGCGCCAGCAGCTTAGAAGGCCCCGGCCGTTACGAGCAGTACTTC. The gene calls are TRBV5-1 and TRBJ2-7; D is unresolved. Germline V lookup: CDR1 SGHRS, CDR2 YFSETQ. V shed 2 bases and J shed 4 bases, with 16 bases lying between them. CDR3 length: 15 residues.

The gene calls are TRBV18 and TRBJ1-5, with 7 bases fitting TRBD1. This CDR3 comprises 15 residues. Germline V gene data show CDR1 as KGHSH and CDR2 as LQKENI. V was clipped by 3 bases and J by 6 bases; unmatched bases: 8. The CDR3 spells CASSPGTDFTQPQHF. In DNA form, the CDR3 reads TGTGCCAGCTCACCCGGGACAGATTTCACTCAGCCCCAGCATTTT.

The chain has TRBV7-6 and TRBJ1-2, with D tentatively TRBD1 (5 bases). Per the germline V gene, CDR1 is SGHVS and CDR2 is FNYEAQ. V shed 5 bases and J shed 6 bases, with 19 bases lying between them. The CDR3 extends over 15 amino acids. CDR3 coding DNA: TGTGCCAGCAGCCCCGAGGACATCCTAAGACATGGCTACACCTTC. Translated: CASSPEDILRHGYTF.

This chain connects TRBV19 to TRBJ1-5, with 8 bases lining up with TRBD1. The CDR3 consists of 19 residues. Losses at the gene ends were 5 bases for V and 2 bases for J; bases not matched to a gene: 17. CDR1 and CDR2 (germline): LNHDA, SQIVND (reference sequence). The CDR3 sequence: CASSVAPGGIRLGNQPQHF. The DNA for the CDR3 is TGTGCCAGTAGTGTGGCCCCAGGGGGCATTCGTTTGGGCAATCAGCCCCAGCATTTT.

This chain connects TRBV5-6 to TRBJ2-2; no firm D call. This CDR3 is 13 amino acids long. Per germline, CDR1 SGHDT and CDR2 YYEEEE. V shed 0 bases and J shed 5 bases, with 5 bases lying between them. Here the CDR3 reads CASSLAITGELFF. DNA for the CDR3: TGTGCCAGCAGCTTGGCAATAACCGGGGAGCTGTTTTTT.

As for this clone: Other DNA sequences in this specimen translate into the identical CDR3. The DNA of the CDR3 is TGTGCCAGTTCCGGACAGCTGAACACTGAAGCTTTCTTT. Protein product: CASSGQLNTEAFF. The chain carries TRBV6-1 and TRBJ1-1; perhaps TRBD1 as D (6 bases). The length of the CDR3 is 13 residues. V lost 9 bases to trimming and J lost 0 bases, with 11 bases between them. CDR1 MNHNS and CDR2 SASEGT come from the germline V gene.

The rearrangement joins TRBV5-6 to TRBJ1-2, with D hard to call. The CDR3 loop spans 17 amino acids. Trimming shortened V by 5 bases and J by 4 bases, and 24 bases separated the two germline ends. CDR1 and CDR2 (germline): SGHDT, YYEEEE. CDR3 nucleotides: TGTGCCAGCAGGGTCGGAGCGGGCGCTACCTATTCCTATGGCTACACCTTC. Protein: CASRVGAGATYSYGYTF. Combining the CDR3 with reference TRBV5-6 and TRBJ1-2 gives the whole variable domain DAGVTQSPTHLIKTRGQQVTLRCSPKSGHDTVSWYQQALGQGPQFIFQYYEEEERQRGNFPDRFSGHQFPNYSSELNVNALLLGDSALYLCASRVGAGATYSYGYTFGSGTRLTVV.

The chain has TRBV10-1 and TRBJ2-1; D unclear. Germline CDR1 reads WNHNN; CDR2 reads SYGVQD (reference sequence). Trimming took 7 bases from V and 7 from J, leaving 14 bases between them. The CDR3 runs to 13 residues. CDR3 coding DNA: TGCGCCAGCACCGGCTACTTAGGGAATGAGCAGTTCTTC. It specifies CASTGYLGNEQFF.

The CDR3 spells CASGGHLNEQFF. CDR3 nucleotides: TGTGCCAGCGGGGGACATCTCAATGAGCAGTTCTTC. The V gene is TRBV28, the J gene TRBJ2-1, with D possibly TRBD1 on 6 matching bases. The CDR3 is 12 amino acids. Per germline, CDR1 MDHEN and CDR2 SYDVKM. V lost 8 bases, J lost 6 bases, and 11 bases lay in between. The full variable domain, completed using reference TRBV28 and TRBJ2-1, is DVKVTQSSRYLVKRTGEKVFLECVQDMDHENMFWYRQDPGLGLRLIYFSYDVKMKEKGDIPEGYSVSREKKERFSLILESASTNQTSMYLCASGGHLNEQFFGPGTRLTVL.

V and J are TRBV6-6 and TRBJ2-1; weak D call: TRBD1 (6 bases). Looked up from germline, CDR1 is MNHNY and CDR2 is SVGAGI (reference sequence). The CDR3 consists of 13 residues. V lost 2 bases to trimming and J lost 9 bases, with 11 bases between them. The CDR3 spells CASSYVPTGEQFF. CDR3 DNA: TGTGCCAGCAGTTACGTTCCGACAGGTGAGCAGTTCTTC.

Written as DNA, the CDR3 is TGCGCCAGCAGGATTGGCGGATCACTAGCGGCAGATACGCAGTATTTT. Translated, it gives CASRIGGSLAADTQYF. V and J are TRBV5-1 and TRBJ2-3; TRBD2 aligns across 8 bases. The CDR3 has 16 amino acids. The V segment lost 5 bases and the J segment 4 bases; nucleotides outside the gene matches: 12. Looked up from germline, CDR1 is SGHRS and CDR2 is YFSETQ.

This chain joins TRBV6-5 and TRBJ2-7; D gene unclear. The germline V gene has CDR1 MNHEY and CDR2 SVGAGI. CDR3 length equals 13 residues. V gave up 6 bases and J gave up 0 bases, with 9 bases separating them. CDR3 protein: CASSTLSSYEQYF. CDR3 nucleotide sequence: TGTGCCAGCAGCACGTTGAGCTCCTACGAGCAGTACTTC.

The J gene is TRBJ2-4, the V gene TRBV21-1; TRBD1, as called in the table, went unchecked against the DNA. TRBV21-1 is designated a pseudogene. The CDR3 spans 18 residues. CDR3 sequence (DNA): TGTGCCAGCACCCTGAGGCAGGGCGGAGAGAGAGCCAAAAACATTCAGTACTTC. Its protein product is CASTLRQGGERAKNIQYF.

CDR3 amino acids: CASSLVGGDLNTEAFF. The CDR3 DNA reads TGCGCCAGCAGCTTGGTCGGCGGGGATCTGAACACTGAAGCTTTCTTT. The chain links TRBV5-1 to TRBJ1-1; D unclear. CDR1 SGHRS and CDR2 YFSETQ come from the germline V gene. Trimming left V 0 bases short and J 0 bases short, with 12 bases between. The CDR3 contains 16 residues.

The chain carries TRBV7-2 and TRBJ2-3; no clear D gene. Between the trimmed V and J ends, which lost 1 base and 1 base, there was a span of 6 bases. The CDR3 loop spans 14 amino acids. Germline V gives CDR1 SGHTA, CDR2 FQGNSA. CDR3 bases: TGTGCCAGCAGCTTAGATGGGGGCACAGATACGCAGTATTTT. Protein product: CASSLDGGTDTQYF.

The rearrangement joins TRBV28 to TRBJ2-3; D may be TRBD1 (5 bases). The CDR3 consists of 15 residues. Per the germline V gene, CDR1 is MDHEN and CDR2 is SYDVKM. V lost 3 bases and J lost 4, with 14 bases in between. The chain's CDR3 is CASSLGLVRADTQYF. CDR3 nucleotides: TGTGCCAGCAGTTTGGGGCTAGTAAGGGCAGATACGCAGTATTTT.

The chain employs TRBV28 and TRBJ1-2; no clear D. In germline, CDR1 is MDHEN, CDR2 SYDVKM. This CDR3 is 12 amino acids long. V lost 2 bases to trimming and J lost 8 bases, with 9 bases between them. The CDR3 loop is CASSLPQFGYTF. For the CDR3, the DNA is TGTGCCAGCAGTTTACCCCAGTTCGGCTACACCTTC.

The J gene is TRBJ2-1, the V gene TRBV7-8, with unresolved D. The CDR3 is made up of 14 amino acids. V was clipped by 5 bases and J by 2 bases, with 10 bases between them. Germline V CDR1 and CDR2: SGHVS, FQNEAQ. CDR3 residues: CASSPDFTYNEQFF. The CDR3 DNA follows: TGTGCCAGCAGCCCCGACTTCACCTACAATGAGCAGTTCTTC.

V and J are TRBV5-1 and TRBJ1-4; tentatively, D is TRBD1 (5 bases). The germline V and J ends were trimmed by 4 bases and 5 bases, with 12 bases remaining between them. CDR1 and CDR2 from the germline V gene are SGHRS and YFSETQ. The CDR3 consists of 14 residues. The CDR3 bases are TGCGCCAGCAGCCCCGGGACGGAAAATGAAAAACTGTTTTTT. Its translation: CASSPGTENEKLFF.

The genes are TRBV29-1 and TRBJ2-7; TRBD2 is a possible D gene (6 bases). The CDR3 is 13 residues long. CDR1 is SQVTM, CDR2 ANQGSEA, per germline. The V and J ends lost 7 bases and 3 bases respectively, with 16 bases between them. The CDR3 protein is CSARGGKGYEQYF. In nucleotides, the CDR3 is TGCAGCGCGCGCGGAGGGAAGGGCTACGAGCAGTACTTC.

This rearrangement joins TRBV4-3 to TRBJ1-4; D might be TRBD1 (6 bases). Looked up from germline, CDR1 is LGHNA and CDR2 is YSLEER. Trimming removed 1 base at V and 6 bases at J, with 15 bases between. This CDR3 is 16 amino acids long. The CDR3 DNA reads TGCGCCAGCAGCCAAGGGCGAGAGAGGGGGGATGAAAAACTGTTTTTT. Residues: CASSQGRERGDEKLFF.

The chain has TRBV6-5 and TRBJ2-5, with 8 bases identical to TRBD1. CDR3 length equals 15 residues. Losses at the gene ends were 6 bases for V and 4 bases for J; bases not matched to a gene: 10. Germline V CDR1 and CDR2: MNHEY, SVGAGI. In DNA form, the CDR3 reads TGTGCCAGCAGAAGGACAGGGATGCAGGTAGAGACCCAGTACTTC. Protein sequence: CASRRTGMQVETQYF.

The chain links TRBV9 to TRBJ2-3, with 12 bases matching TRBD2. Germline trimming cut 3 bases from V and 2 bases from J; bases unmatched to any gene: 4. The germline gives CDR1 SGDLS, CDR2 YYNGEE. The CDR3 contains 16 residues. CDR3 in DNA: TGTGCCAGCAGCGAAACTAGCGGGAGGCCCACAGATACGCAGTATTTT. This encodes CASSETSGRPTDTQYF.

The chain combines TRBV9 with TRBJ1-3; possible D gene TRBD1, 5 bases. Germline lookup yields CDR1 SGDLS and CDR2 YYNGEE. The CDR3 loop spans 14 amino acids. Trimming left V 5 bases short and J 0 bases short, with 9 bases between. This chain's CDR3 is CASRGPSSGNTIYF. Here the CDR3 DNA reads TGTGCCAGCAGGGGACCGAGCTCTGGAAACACCATATATTTT.

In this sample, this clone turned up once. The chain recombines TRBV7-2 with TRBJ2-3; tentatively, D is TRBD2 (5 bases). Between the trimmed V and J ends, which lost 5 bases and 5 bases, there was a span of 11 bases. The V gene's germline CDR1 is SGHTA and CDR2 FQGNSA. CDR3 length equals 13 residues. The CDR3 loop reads CASSARVQDTQYF. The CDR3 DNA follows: TGTGCCAGCAGCGCGCGGGTTCAAGATACGCAGTATTTT.